A single sample is the source of the 11 T cell receptor beta chains below, sequenced in a study of T cell repertoires in cytomegalovirus infection. TCRdb reanalysed the reads using MiXCR and keeps one entry per CDR3 protein. This sample has approximately 190,000 distinct CDR3 sequences, with 28% found just once. The sequenced sample consisted of PBMCs. These receptors originate from a human donor in good health (CMV status not recorded). Some clones in this sample may be carry-over from other donors' samples.

Only a few counts were recorded for this clonotype. The chain combines TRBV11-2 with TRBJ1-1; D is perhaps TRBD1 (5 bases). Trimming left V 1 base short and J 5 bases short, with 8 bases between. This CDR3 comprises 13 residues. CDR1 SGHAT and CDR2 FQNNGV come from the germline V gene. The CDR3 DNA sequence: TGTGCCAGCAGCTTAGGGGAGGGGACTGAAGCTTTCTTT. This encodes CASSLGEGTEAFF.

This clonotype has ten or more counts. The rearrangement joins TRBV7-2 to TRBJ1-2; perhaps TRBD1 as D (6 bases). The CDR3 runs 16 residues. The germline CDR1 and CDR2 sequences are SGHTA and FQGNSA. The V end was cut by 5 bases, the J end by 6 bases, with 22 bases between. The CDR3 loop reads CASSREQGFIYNGYTF. The DNA of the CDR3 is TGTGCCAGCAGCCGAGAACAGGGCTTTATTTACAATGGCTACACCTTC.

The chain combines TRBV2 with TRBJ1-4; D gene uncertain. Trimming took off 8 bases at V and 7 bases at J, with 14 bases between the two ends. The length of the CDR3 is 13 residues. Looked up from germline, CDR1 is SNHLY and CDR2 is FYNNEI. The CDR3, as DNA: TGTGCCAGCGGGCCTCTTTCGGCTGAAAAACTGTTTTTT. This translates into CASGPLSAEKLFF. Supplemented by reference TRBV2 and TRBJ1-4, the full variable domain reads EPEVTQTPSHQVTQMGQEVILRCVPISNHLYFYWYRQILGQKVEFLVSFYNNEISEKSEIFDDQFSVERPDGSNFTLKIRSTKLEDSAMYFCASGPLSAEKLFFGSGTQLSVL.

This clonotype was counted a few times. The chain is built from TRBV30 and TRBJ2-5, with 9 positions matching TRBD1. The CDR3 has 15 residues. J lost 5 bases, V lost 2 bases, and 9 bases had no gene match. Germline CDR1 and CDR2: GTSNPN and SVGIG (reference sequence). CDR3 in amino acids: CAWSPKTGGRETQYF. Here the CDR3 DNA reads TGTGCCTGGAGTCCCAAAACAGGGGGCAGGGAGACCCAGTACTTC.

This chain connects TRBV2 to TRBJ1-5; D gene unclear. Looked up from germline, CDR1 is SNHLY and CDR2 is FYNNEI. CDR3 length: 15 residues. V dropped 2 bases and J dropped 4 bases, with 12 bases sitting between them. The CDR3 loop reads CASSEYEGGNQPQHF. CDR3 bases: TGTGCCAGCAGTGAATATGAGGGAGGGAATCAGCCCCAGCATTTT.

The genes are TRBV6-2 or TRBV6-3 and TRBJ1-1; 8 nucleotides align to TRBD1. The CDR3 has 13 amino acids. V lost 6 bases to trimming and J lost 6 bases; unmatched junction nucleotides: 6. Germline values: CDR1 MNHEY, CDR2 SVGEGT. In DNA, the CDR3 is TGTGCCAGCAGCCGACAGGGGCCCGCTGAAGCTTTCTTT. Amino acid sequence: CASSRQGPAEAFF.

The J gene is TRBJ2-7, the V gene TRBV19; D is possibly TRBD2 (6 bases). The CDR3 consists of 15 residues. V was pared by 3 bases and J by 2 bases, with 14 bases between. Germline assignment: CDR1 LNHDA and CDR2 SQIVND (reference sequence). The CDR3 DNA reads TGTGCCAGTAGTATTGAGGCGGGAACGACCTACGAGCAGTACTTC. Protein sequence: CASSIEAGTTYEQYF. The full variable domain, rest sourced from reference TRBV19 and TRBJ2-7, is DGGITQSPKYLFRKEGQNVTLSCEQNLNHDAMYWYRQDPGQGLRLIYYSQIVNDFQKGDIAEGYSVSREKKESFPLTVTSAQKNPTAFYLCASSIEAGTTYEQYFGPGTRLTVT.

This clonotype appeared a few times. The chain couples TRBV20-1 to TRBJ1-5; D gene ambiguous. There are 12 residues in the CDR3. From germline, CDR1 is DFQATT and CDR2 SNEGSKA (reference sequence). V shed 3 bases and J shed 4 bases, with 7 bases lying between them. Written as DNA, the CDR3 is TGCAGTGCTAGCACGGGAAATCAGCCCCAGCATTTT. Amino acid sequence: CSASTGNQPQHF.

The chain is built from TRBV29-1 and TRBJ2-5, with 8 bases that match TRBD1. Germline V gene data show CDR1 as SQVTM and CDR2 as ANQGSEA. The CDR3 loop spans 13 amino acids. V shed 4 bases, J shed 5 bases, and the junction held 6 bases outside the gene matches. CDR3 protein: CSVAGQGSETQYF. DNA for the CDR3: TGCAGCGTTGCAGGACAGGGAAGCGAGACCCAGTACTTC. Full variable domain (missing parts from reference TRBV29-1 and TRBJ2-5): SAVISQKPSRDICQRGTSLTIQCQVDSQVTMMFWYRQQPGQSLTLIATANQGSEATYESGFVIDKFPISRPNLTFSTLTVSNMSPEDSSIYLCSVAGQGSETQYFGPGTRLLVL.

The chain uses TRBV7-8 and TRBJ2-7, with 10 bases identical to TRBD1. This CDR3 spans 16 amino acids. The V gene end was trimmed by 3 bases and the J gene end by 3 bases; junction bases not matched to a gene: 8. Germline loops: CDR1 SGHVS, CDR2 FQNEAQ. Here the CDR3 reads CASSFKDRGFLYEQYF. The CDR3 nucleotides read TGTGCCAGCAGCTTCAAGGACAGGGGGTTCCTCTACGAGCAGTACTTC.

This clonotype was recorded many times. The chain combines TRBV7-2 with TRBJ1-5; tentatively, D is TRBD1 (5 bases). Per the germline V gene, CDR1 is SGHTA and CDR2 is FQGNSA. The length of the CDR3 is 14 residues. Trimming removed 1 base at V and 5 bases at J, with 9 bases between. The CDR3 DNA reads as TGTGCCAGCAGCTTAGGGGACGGTTATCAGCCCCAGCATTTT. This translates into CASSLGDGYQPQHF.